This is a list of T cell receptor beta chains from one sample in a study of T cells in localized non-small cell lung cancer. Method: immunoSEQ multiplex PCR; TCRdb's copy keeps in-frame clones and lacks some. The data show 30,000 to 40,000 clones, with almost 90% seen just once and around 4% held by the top ten. The starting material was peripheral blood, obtained before any cancer treatment. The receptor source for this set is a woman aged 35 to 70 with stage I lung adenocarcinoma. Each CDR3 is given with its conserved first and last residue. The order of the fields is CDR3 protein, CDR3 DNA, V gene, J gene, D gene, clone size. A D gene is named only where the DNA matches it firmly. Part of the rows lack a size; the others show once, few, many or a class for expanded clones.

CDR3aa: CASSTWDGSNQPQHF
CDR3nt: TGTGCCAGCAGCACCTGGGACGGATCCAATCAGCCCCAGCATTTT
v_gene: TRBV2
j_gene: TRBJ1-5
d_gene: NA
abundance: NA

CDR3aa: CASSQNSGGGAGELFF
CDR3nt: TGTGCCAGCAGCCAAAATAGCGGGGGGGGCGCCGGGGAGCTGTTTTTT
v_gene: TRBV7-7
j_gene: TRBJ2-2
d_gene: TRBD2
abundance: NA

CDR3aa: CASSPGDRAGGEAFF
CDR3nt: TGCGCCAGCAGCCCAGGGGACAGGGCTGGTGGTGAAGCTTTCTTT
v_gene: TRBV5-1
j_gene: TRBJ1-1
d_gene: TRBD1
abundance: NA

CDR3aa: CASSLVLGQGYEQYF
CDR3nt: TGTGCCAGCAGCTTAGTATTGGGACAGGGTTACGAGCAGTACTTC
v_gene: TRBV7-7
j_gene: TRBJ2-7
d_gene: TRBD1
abundance: NA

CDR3aa: CASSAEKDTQYF
CDR3nt: TGTGCCAGCAGCGCCGAGAAGGATACGCAGTATTTT
v_gene: TRBV9
j_gene: TRBJ2-3
d_gene: NA
abundance: NA

CDR3aa: CASSGTSGYNEQFF
CDR3nt: TGTGCCAGCAGCGGGACTAGCGGCTACAATGAGCAGTTCTTC
v_gene: TRBV7-2
j_gene: TRBJ2-1
d_gene: TRBD2
abundance: NA

CDR3aa: CASSTGRGADTQYF
CDR3nt: TGTGCCAGTAGTACTGGAAGGGGGGCAGATACGCAGTATTTT
v_gene: TRBV19
j_gene: TRBJ2-3
d_gene: NA
abundance: NA

CDR3aa: CASSLGQPFGNQPQHF
CDR3nt: TGTGCCAGCAGCTTAGGACAGCCTTTCGGAAATCAGCCCCAGCATTTT
v_gene: TRBV7-8
j_gene: TRBJ1-5
d_gene: NA
abundance: NA

CDR3aa: CASSLESEQYF
CDR3nt: TGTGCCAGCAGCTTGGAGAGCGAGCAGTACTTC
v_gene: TRBV13
j_gene: TRBJ2-7
d_gene: NA
abundance: NA

CDR3aa: CASSLGRTGERGYTF
CDR3nt: TGTGCCAGCAGCTTAGGGCGGACAGGGGAACGAGGCTACACCTTC
v_gene: TRBV7-9
j_gene: TRBJ1-2
d_gene: TRBD1
abundance: NA

CDR3aa: CASSSGTGPSNQPQHF
CDR3nt: TGTGCCAGCAGCTCAGGGACAGGGCCCTCCAATCAGCCCCAGCATTTT
v_gene: TRBV7-6
j_gene: TRBJ1-5
d_gene: TRBD1
abundance: NA

CDR3aa: CASSSEQNTEAFF
CDR3nt: TGTGCCAGCAGCTCAGAACAGAACACTGAAGCTTTCTTT
v_gene: TRBV11-1
j_gene: TRBJ1-1
d_gene: NA
abundance: NA

CDR3aa: CASSLVGREDGYTF
CDR3nt: TGTGCCAGCTCACTCGTAGGCAGGGAGGACGGCTACACCTTC
v_gene: TRBV18
j_gene: TRBJ1-2
d_gene: NA
abundance: once

CDR3aa: CASSGRGTGGTYEQYF
CDR3nt: TGTGCCAGCAGTGGGAGGGGGACAGGGGGAACCTACGAGCAGTACTTC
v_gene: TRBV6-1
j_gene: TRBJ2-7
d_gene: TRBD1
abundance: NA

CDR3aa: CASSIKDRVLYNEQFF
CDR3nt: TGTGCCAGCAGCATAAAAGACAGGGTTCTCTACAATGAGCAGTTCTTC
v_gene: TRBV7-8
j_gene: TRBJ2-1
d_gene: TRBD1
abundance: NA

CDR3aa: CASSLYPTSGGSQFF
CDR3nt: TGTGCCAGCAGCTTATATCCGACTAGCGGGGGATCCCAGTTCTTC
v_gene: TRBV7-2
j_gene: TRBJ2-1
d_gene: TRBD2
abundance: NA

CDR3aa: CASSQDRGAVAGELFF
CDR3nt: TGCGCCAGCAGCCAAGATCGGGGGGCCGTCGCCGGGGAGCTGTTTTTT
v_gene: TRBV4-3
j_gene: TRBJ2-2
d_gene: NA
abundance: NA

CDR3aa: CASSISGLRNSPLHF
CDR3nt: TGTGCCAGTAGTATTTCCGGATTGAGGAATTCACCCCTCCACTTT
v_gene: TRBV19
j_gene: TRBJ1-6
d_gene: NA
abundance: NA

CDR3aa: CASRGRSYEQYF
CDR3nt: TGTGCCAGCAGGGGCAGGTCCTACGAGCAGTACTTC
v_gene: TRBV6-5
j_gene: TRBJ2-7
d_gene: NA
abundance: NA

CDR3aa: CASSMVYSPLHF
CDR3nt: TGTGCCAGTAGTATGGTGTATTCACCCCTCCACTTT
v_gene: TRBV19
j_gene: TRBJ1-6
d_gene: NA
abundance: NA

CDR3aa: CASSEAGRETQYF
CDR3nt: TGTGCCAGCAGTGAAGCGGGGCGAGAGACCCAGTACTTC
v_gene: TRBV2
j_gene: TRBJ2-5
d_gene: NA
abundance: NA

CDR3aa: CASSSGQLNEQFF
CDR3nt: TGTGCCAGCAGCTCGGGACAGCTTAATGAGCAGTTCTTC
v_gene: TRBV7-9
j_gene: TRBJ2-1
d_gene: TRBD1
abundance: NA

CDR3aa: CATSRGADGKQQYF
CDR3nt: TGTGCCACCAGCAGAGGGGCAGACGGTAAACAGCAGTACTTC
v_gene: TRBV15
j_gene: TRBJ2-7
d_gene: NA
abundance: NA

CDR3aa: CASSDYSSPLHF
CDR3nt: TGTGCCAGCAGTGATTACTCATCACCCCTCCACTTT
v_gene: TRBV25-1
j_gene: TRBJ1-6
d_gene: NA
abundance: NA

CDR3aa: CASSSRTSGGESGGADTQYF
CDR3nt: TGTGCCAGCAGCTCCCGGACTAGCGGGGGGGAATCTGGCGGCGCAGATACGCAGTATTTT
v_gene: TRBV13
j_gene: TRBJ2-3
d_gene: TRBD2
abundance: once

CDR3aa: CASGSADRVSTGELFF
CDR3nt: TGTGCTAGTGGTTCCGCAGACAGGGTCAGCACCGGGGAGCTGTTTTTT
v_gene: TRBV12-5
j_gene: TRBJ2-2
d_gene: TRBD1
abundance: once

CDR3aa: CASSQEVGHLSVYGYTF
CDR3nt: TGCGCCAGCAGCCAAGAGGTGGGACACCTCTCGGTCTATGGCTACACCTTC
v_gene: TRBV4-3
j_gene: TRBJ1-2
d_gene: NA
abundance: NA

CDR3aa: CACGTQRTYNEQFF
CDR3nt: TGTGCCTGCGGGACACAGAGGACCTACAATGAGCAGTTCTTC
v_gene: TRBV25-1
j_gene: TRBJ2-1
d_gene: NA
abundance: NA

CDR3aa: CASSARSYNEQFF
CDR3nt: TGCGCCAGCAGTGCCAGGTCCTACAATGAGCAGTTCTTC
v_gene: TRBV10-1
j_gene: TRBJ2-1
d_gene: NA
abundance: NA

CDR3aa: CASGTGRTTGATEAFF
CDR3nt: TGTGCCAGCGGCACCGGGAGAACTACCGGGGCCACTGAAGCTTTCTTT
v_gene: TRBV11-1
j_gene: TRBJ1-1
d_gene: NA
abundance: NA

CDR3aa: CASSLGYTGELFF
CDR3nt: TGCGCCAGCAGCTTGGGATACACCGGGGAGCTGTTTTTT
v_gene: TRBV5-1
j_gene: TRBJ2-2
d_gene: NA
abundance: once

CDR3aa: CASSDLNGLAGGRRLQETQYF
CDR3nt: TGTGCCAGCAGTGACCTGAACGGACTAGCGGGGGGGCGAAGGCTACAAGAGACCCAGTACTTC
v_gene: TRBV6-4
j_gene: TRBJ2-5
d_gene: TRBD2
abundance: NA

CDR3aa: CASSLSASGGAKTQYF
CDR3nt: TGTGCCAGCAGCTTGTCGGCTAGCGGGGGGGCGAAGACCCAGTACTTC
v_gene: TRBV7-2
j_gene: TRBJ2-5
d_gene: TRBD2
abundance: NA

CDR3aa: CAIKRGTGPGNEQFF
CDR3nt: TGTGCCATCAAAAGGGGGACAGGGCCTGGCAATGAGCAGTTCTTC
v_gene: TRBV6-1
j_gene: TRBJ2-1
d_gene: TRBD1
abundance: NA

CDR3aa: CASSYSGTGGASYTF
CDR3nt: TGTGCCAGCAGTTACTCCGGGACAGGGGGCGCGAGCTACACCTTC
v_gene: TRBV6-5
j_gene: TRBJ1-2
d_gene: TRBD1
abundance: NA

CDR3aa: CASSLKANTEAFF
CDR3nt: TGTGCCAGCAGCTTAAAAGCGAACACTGAAGCTTTCTTT
v_gene: TRBV7-2
j_gene: TRBJ1-1
d_gene: NA
abundance: once

CDR3aa: CASSSSGTSAPQHF
CDR3nt: TGTGCCAGCAGTTCCTCCGGGACATCGGCGCCCCAGCATTTT
v_gene: TRBV27
j_gene: TRBJ1-5
d_gene: NA
abundance: NA

CDR3aa: CATSRSYNTEAFF
CDR3nt: TGTGCCACCAGCAGGAGTTATAACACTGAAGCTTTCTTT
v_gene: TRBV15
j_gene: TRBJ1-1
d_gene: NA
abundance: once

CDR3aa: CASSRPGFETQYF
CDR3nt: TGTGCCAGCAGCCGACCCGGCTTCGAGACCCAGTACTTC
v_gene: TRBV7-9
j_gene: TRBJ2-5
d_gene: NA
abundance: NA

CDR3aa: CASSQDLSKLNTEAFF
CDR3nt: TGCGCCAGCAGCCAAGATCTATCCAAGCTGAACACTGAAGCTTTCTTT
v_gene: TRBV4-3
j_gene: TRBJ1-1
d_gene: NA
abundance: NA

CDR3aa: CASSSGLAGVADTQYF
CDR3nt: TGCGCCAGCAGTTCGGGACTAGCGGGGGTCGCAGATACGCAGTATTTT
v_gene: TRBV10-1
j_gene: TRBJ2-3
d_gene: TRBD2
abundance: NA

CDR3aa: CASSQVGTSDEQYF
CDR3nt: TGTGCCAGCAGCCAAGTTGGGACTAGCGACGAGCAGTACTTC
v_gene: TRBV4-2
j_gene: TRBJ2-7
d_gene: TRBD2
abundance: NA

CDR3aa: CASSLVQGHEQYF
CDR3nt: TGTGCCAGCAGCTTGGTTCAGGGGCACGAGCAGTACTTC
v_gene: TRBV5-4
j_gene: TRBJ2-7
d_gene: NA
abundance: NA

CDR3aa: CARGGTSTDTQYF
CDR3nt: TGTGCCAGGGGGGGGACTAGCACAGATACGCAGTATTTT
v_gene: TRBV6-1
j_gene: TRBJ2-3
d_gene: TRBD2
abundance: NA

CDR3aa: CASSLADTEAFF
CDR3nt: TGTGCCAGCAGTTTGGCCGACACTGAAGCTTTCTTT
v_gene: TRBV6-5
j_gene: TRBJ1-1
d_gene: NA
abundance: NA

CDR3aa: CASSSDRRNEQFF
CDR3nt: TGTGCCAGCAGCTCGGACAGGAGGAATGAGCAGTTCTTC
v_gene: TRBV5-4
j_gene: TRBJ2-1
d_gene: TRBD1
abundance: NA

CDR3aa: CASSQEPYREKHTGELFF
CDR3nt: TGTGCCAGCAGCCAAGAACCCTACAGGGAGAAGCACACCGGGGAGCTGTTTTTT
v_gene: TRBV14
j_gene: TRBJ2-2
d_gene: NA
abundance: NA

CDR3aa: CASSESGVPNYGYTF
CDR3nt: TGTGCCAGCAGCGAGTCAGGGGTCCCCAACTATGGCTACACCTTC
v_gene: TRBV9
j_gene: TRBJ1-2
d_gene: NA
abundance: NA

CDR3aa: CASSVVGGPFNEQFF
CDR3nt: TGTGCCAGCAGCGTAGTAGGGGGGCCGTTTAATGAGCAGTTCTTC
v_gene: TRBV9
j_gene: TRBJ2-1
d_gene: NA
abundance: NA

CDR3aa: CASSSGQGDQPQHF
CDR3nt: TGTGCCAGCAGCTCGGGACAGGGAGATCAGCCCCAGCATTTT
v_gene: TRBV2
j_gene: TRBJ1-5
d_gene: TRBD1
abundance: few

CDR3aa: CASSFIGAPLNTEAFF
CDR3nt: TGTGCCAGCAGTTTTATAGGGGCTCCCTTGAACACTGAAGCTTTCTTT
v_gene: TRBV27
j_gene: TRBJ1-1
d_gene: NA
abundance: NA